This TCR beta chain came from a study of blood T cell repertoires in COVID-19. As for the study in general: Collection of acute and convalescent COVID-19 samples took place in the United States, Italy and Spain. PBMCs, B-cell-depleted T cells, or T cells were the source of the cDNA or gDNA that made up the material.

From germline, CDR1 is SGDLS and CDR2 YYNGEE. Trimming at V came to 4 bases and at J to 5 bases, leaving 22 bases not matched to a gene. The CDR3 is 19 amino acids. The authors' processing: Nucleated cell counts were estimated from reference gene primer amplification. TCRdb's table, derived via immunoSEQ multiplex PCR, lists solely in-frame clones and lacks some. V, J and clone size are taken as reported in that table, and D and trimming were inferred from the DNA itself. The table shows about 240,000 clones, with around 83% occurring only once. This chain uses TRBV9 with TRBJ2-7; TRBD1 aligns across 9 bases. The sequenced material came from peripheral blood. The receptor was derived from a young man who had recovered from COVID-19. CDR3 DNA: TGTGCCAGCAGCCCAGGCCGGACAGGGGCAAAAACGGCTATTCACGAGCAGTACTTC. Its protein is CASSPGRTGAKTAIHEQYF. Full variable domain (missing parts from reference TRBV9 and TRBJ2-7): DSGVTQTPKHLITATGQRVTLRCSPRSGDLSVYWYQQSLDQGLQFLIQYYNGEERAKGNILERFSAQQFPDLHSELNLSSLELGDSALYFCASSPGRTGAKTAIHEQYFGPGTRLTVT.